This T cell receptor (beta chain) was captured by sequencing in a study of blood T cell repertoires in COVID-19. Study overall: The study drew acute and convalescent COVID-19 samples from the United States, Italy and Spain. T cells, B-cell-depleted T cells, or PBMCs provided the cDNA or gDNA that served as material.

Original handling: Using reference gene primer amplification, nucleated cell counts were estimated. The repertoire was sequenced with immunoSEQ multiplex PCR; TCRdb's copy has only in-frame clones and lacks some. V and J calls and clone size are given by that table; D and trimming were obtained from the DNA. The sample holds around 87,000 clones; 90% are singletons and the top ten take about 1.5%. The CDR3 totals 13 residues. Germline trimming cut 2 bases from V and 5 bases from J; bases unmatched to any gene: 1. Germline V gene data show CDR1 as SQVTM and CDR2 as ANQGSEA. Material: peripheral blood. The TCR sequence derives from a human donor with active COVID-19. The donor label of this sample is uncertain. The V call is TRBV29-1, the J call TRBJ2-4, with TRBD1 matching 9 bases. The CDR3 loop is CSVERDRENIQYF. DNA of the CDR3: TGCAGCGTTGAACGGGACAGGGAAAACATTCAGTACTTC. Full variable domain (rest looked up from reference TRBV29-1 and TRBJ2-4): SAVISQKPSRDICQRGTSLTIQCQVDSQVTMMFWYRQQPGQSLTLIATANQGSEATYESGFVIDKFPISRPNLTFSTLTVSNMSPEDSSIYLCSVERDRENIQYFGAGTRLSVL.